These T cell receptor beta chains were read from a single sample in a study of cytomegalovirus exposure and HLA in healthy donors. The repertoire was sequenced with immunoSEQ multiplex PCR; TCRdb's copy has only in-frame clones and lacks some. The sample comprises about 160,000 clones, just under 80% of which are singletons, and roughly 1.2% rests with the top ten. The sequenced sample was PBMCs. These receptors all come from a woman aged 45-59 years in good health and CMV-seronegative. CDR3s include the opening cysteine and the closing phenylalanine or tryptophan. Each record gives: CDR3 length, D gene, V gene, clone size, J gene, CDR3 DNA, CDR3 protein. A D gene is named only where the DNA matches it firmly. Size values are once, few and many counts, or a class for expanded clones, and some rows have none.

>16|TRBD1|TRBV10-3|NA|TRBJ2-2
TGTGCCATCAGTGGGGGACAGACCCTAGTGGGCGGGGAGCTGTTTTTT
CAISGGQTLVGGELFF
>15|TRBD2|TRBV7-3|once|TRBJ2-1
TGTGCCAGCAGCTCCATACTAGCGGGAGTCGATGAGCAGTTCTTC
CASSSILAGVDEQFF
>17|TRBD1|TRBV28|NA|TRBJ2-2
TGTGCCAGCAGTTCCCCCCGGGACAGGGCGAACACCGGGGAGCTGTTTTTT
CASSSPRDRANTGELFF
>17|TRBD2|TRBV19|once|TRBJ2-7
TGTGCCAGTACCCCCTCAGCGGGAGGTACCAGCTCCTACGAGCAGTACTTC
CASTPSAGGTSSYEQYF
>17|NA|TRBV7-2|NA|TRBJ2-6
TGTGCCAGCAGCCCGCCTGGGGCTTGGAGTGGGGCCAACGTCCTGACTTTC
CASSPPGAWSGANVLTF
>17|TRBD2|TRBV4-1|NA|TRBJ2-1
TGCGCCAGCAGCCAAGTACTAGCGATGATCCGGAACAATGAGCAGTTCTTC
CASSQVLAMIRNNEQFF
>13|NA|TRBV4-3|NA|TRBJ2-7
TGCGCCAGCAGCCAAGGGGCCGGCTACGAGCAGTACTTC
CASSQGAGYEQYF
>16|NA|TRBV6-1|NA|TRBJ1-3
TGTGCCAGCAGTGAAGTGGCGGGGGATGGTGGAAACACCATATATTTT
CASSEVAGDGGNTIYF
>15|TRBD2|TRBV5-1|NA|TRBJ2-5
TGCGCCAGCAGCTTGGTAGGCGGGAGTGGACAGACCCAGTACTTC
CASSLVGGSGQTQYF
>15|NA|TRBV7-3|NA|TRBJ1-2
TGTGCCAGCAGCTTAGAACAGGCAGACTACTATGGCTACACCTTC
CASSLEQADYYGYTF
>16|NA|TRBV21-1|NA|TRBJ1-1
TGTGCCAGCAGCAACCGGGCCCGAGGGTTGAACACTGAAGCTTTCTTT
CASSNRARGLNTEAFF
>15|TRBD2|TRBV5-1|once|TRBJ2-7
TGCGCCAGCAGCTATTCCGGGACTAGCGTCTACGAGCAGTACTTC
CASSYSGTSVYEQYF
>16|TRBD1|TRBV5-1|NA|TRBJ2-1
TGCGCCAGCAGCCCTAGACAGGGGGGGCCTTACAATGAGCAGTTCTTC
CASSPRQGGPYNEQFF
>14|NA|TRBV9|NA|TRBJ2-2
TGTGCCAGCAGCACTACTTTGAACACCGGGGAGCTGTTTTTT
CASSTTLNTGELFF
>14|TRBD1|TRBV28|NA|TRBJ2-7
TGTGCCAGCGAAAACAGGGGGCTAAGCTACGAGCAGTACTTC
CASENRGLSYEQYF
>18|TRBD2|TRBV11-3|NA|TRBJ2-1
TGTGCCAGCAGCCATCACCTACGGACTAGCGGGGGGGTAAATGAGCAGTTCTTC
CASSHHLRTSGGVNEQFF